The clone carrying this T cell receptor (beta chain) was seen more than once but under ten times. As originally analysed: Amplifying reference gene primers gave estimates of nucleated cell counts. Clones were sequenced by immunoSEQ multiplex PCR, and TCRdb holds only the in-frame ones, with some missing. The D gene and trimming were derived from the DNA, and the V and J assignments and clone size from that table. The sample contains around 130,000 clones, 75% to 90% of which appear only once. The sample is drawn from a study of blood T cell repertoires in COVID-19. For the study at large: The United States, Italy and Spain were the sources of the acute and convalescent COVID-19 samples. Sources were T cells, B-cell-depleted T cells, or PBMCs; the material itself was cDNA or gDNA.

V lost 4 bases and J 5 bases, leaving 15 bases between the germline ends. Germline values: CDR1 MNHEY, CDR2 SVGAGI. This CDR3 spans 15 amino acids. This sequence was found in a woman aged 80 or over with acute or convalescent COVID-19. Material: peripheral blood. The rearrangement uses TRBV6-5 and TRBJ1-5; no firm D call. DNA of the CDR3: TGTGCCAGCAGTTTTGAATCTTGGGAGGATCAGCCCCAGCATTTT. This gives the protein CASSFESWEDQPQHF.